The present T cell receptor (beta chain) was sequenced within a study of control samples from healthy donors and cancer patients. Using immunoSEQ multiplex PCR, the repertoire was profiled, and TCRdb retains in-frame clones only, with some absent. The sample lists some 130,000 clones, about 93% occurring once. Input material: PBMCs. The clonotype comes from a man aged 45-65 years with head and neck cancer.

The CDR3, as DNA: TGTGCCAGCAGTTACCCCAGGGGTGGTAACACTGAAGCTTTCTTT. Translation: CASSYPRGGNTEAFF. V usage is TRBV6-5 and J usage is TRBJ1-1; D might be TRBD1 (6 bases). This CDR3 region has 15 residues. V was clipped by 2 bases and J by 2 bases, with 12 bases between them. Germline V gives CDR1 MNHEY, CDR2 SVGAGI.